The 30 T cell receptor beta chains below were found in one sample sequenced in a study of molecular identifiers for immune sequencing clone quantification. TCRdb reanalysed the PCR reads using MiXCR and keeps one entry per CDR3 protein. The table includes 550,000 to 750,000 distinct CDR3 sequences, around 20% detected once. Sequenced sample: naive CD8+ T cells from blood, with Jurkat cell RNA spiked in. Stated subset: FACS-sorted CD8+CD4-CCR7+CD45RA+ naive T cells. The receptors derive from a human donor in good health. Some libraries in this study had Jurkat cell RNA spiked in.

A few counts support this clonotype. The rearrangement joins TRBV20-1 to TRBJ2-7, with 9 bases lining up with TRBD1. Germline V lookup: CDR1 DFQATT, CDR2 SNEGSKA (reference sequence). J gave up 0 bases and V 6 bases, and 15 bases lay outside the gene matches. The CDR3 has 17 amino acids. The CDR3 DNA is TGCAGTGCAACCTCCGGGACAGGGATTTCGAACTCCTACGAGCAGTACTTC. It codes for CSATSGTGISNSYEQYF.

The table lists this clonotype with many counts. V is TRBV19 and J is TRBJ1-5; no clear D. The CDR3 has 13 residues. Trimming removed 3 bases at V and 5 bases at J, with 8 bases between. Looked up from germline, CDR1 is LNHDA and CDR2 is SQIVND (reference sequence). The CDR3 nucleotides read TGTGCCAGTAGTATCGACGGCCATCAGCCCCAGCATTTT. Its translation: CASSIDGHQPQHF.

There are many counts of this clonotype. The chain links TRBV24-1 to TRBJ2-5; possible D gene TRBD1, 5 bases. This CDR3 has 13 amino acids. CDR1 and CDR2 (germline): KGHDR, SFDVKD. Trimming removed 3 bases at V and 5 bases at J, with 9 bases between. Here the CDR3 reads CATSDQGMETQYF. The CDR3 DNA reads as TGTGCCACCAGTGATCAGGGTATGGAGACCCAGTACTTC.

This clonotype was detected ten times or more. The chain's CDR3 is CASSYTRGELFF. For the CDR3, the DNA is TGTGCCAGCAGTTACACGAGGGGGGAGCTGTTTTTT. The rearrangement links TRBV6-6 to TRBJ2-2, with D unclear. Germline CDR1 and CDR2: MNHNY and SVGAGI (reference sequence). The CDR3 runs to 12 residues. V lost 2 bases and J lost 8, with 6 bases in between.

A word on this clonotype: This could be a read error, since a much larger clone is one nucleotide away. As DNA, the CDR3 is TGTGTCAGCAGCGGACCCGGAGGCACCGGGGAGCTGTTTTTT. Protein: CVSSGPGGTGELFF. The rearrangement uses TRBV9 and TRBJ2-2, with D perhaps matching TRBD2 (5 bases). CDR1 is SGDLS, CDR2 YYNGEE, per germline. The CDR3 is 14 residues long.

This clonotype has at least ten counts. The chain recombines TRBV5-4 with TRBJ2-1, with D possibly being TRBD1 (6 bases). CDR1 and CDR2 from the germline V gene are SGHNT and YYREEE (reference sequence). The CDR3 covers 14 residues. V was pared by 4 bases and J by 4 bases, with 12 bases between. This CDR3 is CASSPPDSYNEQFF. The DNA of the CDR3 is TGTGCCAGCAGCCCTCCGGACAGTTACAATGAGCAGTTCTTC.

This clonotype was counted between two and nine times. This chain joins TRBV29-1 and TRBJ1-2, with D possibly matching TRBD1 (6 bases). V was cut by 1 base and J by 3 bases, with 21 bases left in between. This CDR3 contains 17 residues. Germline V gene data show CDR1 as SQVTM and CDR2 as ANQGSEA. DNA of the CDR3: TGCAGCGTTGAAGCCCACGAGACAGGACCTGGGCACTATGGCTACACCTTC. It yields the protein CSVEAHETGPGHYGYTF.

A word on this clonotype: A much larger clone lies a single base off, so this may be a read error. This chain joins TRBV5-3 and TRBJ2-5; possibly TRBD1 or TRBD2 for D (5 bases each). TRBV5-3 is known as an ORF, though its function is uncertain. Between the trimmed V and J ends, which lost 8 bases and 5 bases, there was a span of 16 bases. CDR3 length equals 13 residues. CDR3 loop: CASGFGGGETQYF. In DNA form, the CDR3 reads TGTGCCAGCGGCTTTGGGGGTGGCGAGACCCAGTACTTC.

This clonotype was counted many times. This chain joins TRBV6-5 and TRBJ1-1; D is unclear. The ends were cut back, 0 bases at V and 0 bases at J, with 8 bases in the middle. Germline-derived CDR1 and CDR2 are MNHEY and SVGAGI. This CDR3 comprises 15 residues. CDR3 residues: CASSYSNSMNTEAFF. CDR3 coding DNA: TGTGCCAGCAGTTACTCGAACAGTATGAACACTGAAGCTTTCTTT.

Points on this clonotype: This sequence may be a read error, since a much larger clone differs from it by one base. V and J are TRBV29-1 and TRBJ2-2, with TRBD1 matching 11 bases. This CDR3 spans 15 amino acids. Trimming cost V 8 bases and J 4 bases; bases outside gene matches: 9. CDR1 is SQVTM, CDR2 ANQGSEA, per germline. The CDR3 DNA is TGCAGCTTCCGCGGACAGGGGGCACTCACCGGGGAGCTGTTTTTT. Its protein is CSFRGQGALTGELFF.

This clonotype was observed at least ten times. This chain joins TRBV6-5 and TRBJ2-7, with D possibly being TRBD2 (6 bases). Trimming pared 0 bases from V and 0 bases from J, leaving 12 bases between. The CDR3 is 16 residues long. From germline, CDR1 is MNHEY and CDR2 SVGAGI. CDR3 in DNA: TGTGCCAGCAGTTACTCGAGTAGCGGTGACTCCTACGAGCAGTACTTC. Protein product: CASSYSSSGDSYEQYF.

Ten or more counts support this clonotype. In DNA form, the CDR3 reads TGTGCCACCAGTGACCTGAGCCAGGATACGCAGTATTTT. Translating it yields CATSDLSQDTQYF. V is TRBV24-1 and J is TRBJ2-3; no definite D call. The germline gives CDR1 KGHDR, CDR2 SFDVKD. There are 13 residues in the CDR3. V dropped 4 bases and J dropped 6 bases, with 10 bases sitting between them.

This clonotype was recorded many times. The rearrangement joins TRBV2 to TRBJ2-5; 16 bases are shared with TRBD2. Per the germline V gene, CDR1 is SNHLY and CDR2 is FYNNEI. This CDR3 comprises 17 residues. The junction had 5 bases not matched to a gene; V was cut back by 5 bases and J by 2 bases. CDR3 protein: CASSPPGLAGGQETQYF. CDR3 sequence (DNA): TGTGCCAGCAGTCCACCGGGACTAGCGGGGGGGCAAGAGACCCAGTACTTC.

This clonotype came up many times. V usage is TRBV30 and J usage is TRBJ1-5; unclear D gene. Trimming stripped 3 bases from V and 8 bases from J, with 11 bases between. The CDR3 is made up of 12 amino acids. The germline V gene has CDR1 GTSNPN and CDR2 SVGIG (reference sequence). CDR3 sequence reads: CAWSLPAEPQHF. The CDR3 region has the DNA TGTGCCTGGAGCTTGCCCGCCGAGCCCCAGCATTTT.

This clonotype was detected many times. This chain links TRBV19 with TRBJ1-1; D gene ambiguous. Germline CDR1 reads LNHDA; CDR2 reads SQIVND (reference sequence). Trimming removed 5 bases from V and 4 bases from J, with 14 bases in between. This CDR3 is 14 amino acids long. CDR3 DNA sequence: TGTGCCAGTAGTTGGAGCTCCCTCTTCACTGAAGCTTTCTTT. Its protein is CASSWSSLFTEAFF. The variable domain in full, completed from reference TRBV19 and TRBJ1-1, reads DGGITQSPKYLFRKEGQNVTLSCEQNLNHDAMYWYRQDPGQGLRLIYYSQIVNDFQKGDIAEGYSVSREKKESFPLTVTSAQKNPTAFYLCASSWSSLFTEAFFGQGTRLTVV.

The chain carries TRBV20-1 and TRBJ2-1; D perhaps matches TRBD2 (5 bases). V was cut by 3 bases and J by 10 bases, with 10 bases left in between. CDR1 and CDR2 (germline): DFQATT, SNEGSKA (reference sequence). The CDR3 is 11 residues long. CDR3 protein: CSARRVSEQFF. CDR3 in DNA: TGCAGTGCTAGGCGGGTTTCCGAGCAGTTCTTC.

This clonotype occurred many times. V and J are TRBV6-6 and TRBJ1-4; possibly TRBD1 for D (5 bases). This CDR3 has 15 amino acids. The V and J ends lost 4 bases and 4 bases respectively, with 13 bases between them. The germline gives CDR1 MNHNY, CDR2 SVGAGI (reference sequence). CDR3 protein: CASSFATAFNEKLFF. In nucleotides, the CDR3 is TGTGCCAGCAGTTTCGCGACAGCATTTAATGAAAAACTGTTTTTT.

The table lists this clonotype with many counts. The CDR3 region is CASSQTPGLAANEQFF. CDR3 sequence (DNA): TGTGCCAGCAGCCAAACCCCGGGACTAGCTGCCAATGAGCAGTTCTTC. This chain links TRBV3-1 with TRBJ2-1, with 9 bases aligning to TRBD2. The ends lost 2 bases at V and 6 bases at J; junction bases unmatched: 8. The CDR3 is made up of 16 amino acids. CDR1 LGHDT and CDR2 YNNKEL come from the germline V gene (reference sequence).

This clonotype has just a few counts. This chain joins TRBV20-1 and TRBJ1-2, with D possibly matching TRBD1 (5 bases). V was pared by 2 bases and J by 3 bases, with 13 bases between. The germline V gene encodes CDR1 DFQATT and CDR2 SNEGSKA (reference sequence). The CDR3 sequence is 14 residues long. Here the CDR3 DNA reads TGCAGTGCTAGAAAAACAGGTCTGGACTATGGCTACACCTTC. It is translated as CSARKTGLDYGYTF.

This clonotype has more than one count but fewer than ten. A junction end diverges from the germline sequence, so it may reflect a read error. This CDR3 is CAGSLALRTDSYEQYF. The CDR3, as DNA: TGTGCCGGCAGCTTAGCCCTTAGGACAGACTCCTACGAGCAGTACTTC. The chain combines TRBV7-2 with TRBJ2-7; a possible D gene is TRBD1 (6 bases). CDR1 is SGHTA and CDR2 is FQGNSA in the germline V gene. The CDR3 consists of 16 residues.

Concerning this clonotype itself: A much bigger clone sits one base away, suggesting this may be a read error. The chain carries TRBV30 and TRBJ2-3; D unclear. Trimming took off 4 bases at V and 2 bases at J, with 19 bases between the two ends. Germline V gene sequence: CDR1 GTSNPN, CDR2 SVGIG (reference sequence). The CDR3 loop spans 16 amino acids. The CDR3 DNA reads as TGTGCCTGGACCCTAGACATCTCGGAGTCCACAGATACGCAGTATTTT. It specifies CAWTLDISESTDTQYF.

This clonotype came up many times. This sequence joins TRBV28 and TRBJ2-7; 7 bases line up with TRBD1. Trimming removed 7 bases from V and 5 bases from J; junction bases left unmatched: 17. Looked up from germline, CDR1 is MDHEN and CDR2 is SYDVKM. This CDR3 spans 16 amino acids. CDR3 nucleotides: TGTGCCAGCACCAAACCCGGACAGGCCCACCCCGACGAGCAGTACTTC. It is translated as CASTKPGQAHPDEQYF.

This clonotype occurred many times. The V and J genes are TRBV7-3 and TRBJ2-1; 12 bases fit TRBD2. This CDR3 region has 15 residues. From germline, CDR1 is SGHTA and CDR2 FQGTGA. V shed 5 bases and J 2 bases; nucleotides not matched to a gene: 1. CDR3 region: CASSRLAGAYNEQFF. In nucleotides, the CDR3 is TGTGCCAGCAGCAGACTAGCGGGGGCCTACAATGAGCAGTTCTTC.

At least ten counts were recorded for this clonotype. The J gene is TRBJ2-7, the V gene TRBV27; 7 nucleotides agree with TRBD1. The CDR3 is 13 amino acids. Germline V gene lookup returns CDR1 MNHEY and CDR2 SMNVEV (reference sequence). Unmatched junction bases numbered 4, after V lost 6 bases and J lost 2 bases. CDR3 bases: TGTGCCAGCAGCTTCGGACAGGCCTACGAGCAGTACTTC. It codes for CASSFGQAYEQYF.

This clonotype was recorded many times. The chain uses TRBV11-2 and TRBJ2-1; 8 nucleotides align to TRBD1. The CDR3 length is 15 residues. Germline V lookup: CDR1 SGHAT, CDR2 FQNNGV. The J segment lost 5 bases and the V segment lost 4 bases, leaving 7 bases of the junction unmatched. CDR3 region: CASSSPGQVDNEQFF. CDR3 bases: TGTGCCAGCAGCTCCCCGGGACAGGTGGACAATGAGCAGTTCTTC.

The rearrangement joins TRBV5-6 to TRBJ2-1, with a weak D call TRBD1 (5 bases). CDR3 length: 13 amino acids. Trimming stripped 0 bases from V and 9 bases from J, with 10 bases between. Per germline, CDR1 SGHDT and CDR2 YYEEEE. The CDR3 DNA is TGTGCCAGCAGCTTGGTCACAGGTACTGAGCAGTTCTTC. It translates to CASSLVTGTEQFF. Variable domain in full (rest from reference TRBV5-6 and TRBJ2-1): DAGVTQSPTHLIKTRGQQVTLRCSPKSGHDTVSWYQQALGQGPQFIFQYYEEEERQRGNFPDRFSGHQFPNYSSELNVNALLLGDSALYLCASSLVTGTEQFFGPGTRLTVL.

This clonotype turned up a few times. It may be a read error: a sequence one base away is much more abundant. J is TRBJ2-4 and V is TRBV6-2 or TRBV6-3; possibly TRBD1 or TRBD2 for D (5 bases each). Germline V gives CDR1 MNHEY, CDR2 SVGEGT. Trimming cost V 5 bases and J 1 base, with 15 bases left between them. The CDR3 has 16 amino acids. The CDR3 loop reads CASSHFGAPAKNIQYF. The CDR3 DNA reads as TGTGCCAGCAGTCACTTCGGGGCCCCCGCCAAAAACATTCAGTACTTC.

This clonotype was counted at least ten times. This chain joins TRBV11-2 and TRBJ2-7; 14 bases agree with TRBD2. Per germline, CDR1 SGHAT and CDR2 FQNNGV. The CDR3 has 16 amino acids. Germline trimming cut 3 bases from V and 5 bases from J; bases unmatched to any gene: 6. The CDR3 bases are TGTGCCAGCAGCTTCGGACTAGCGGGGGGTAATAACGAGCAGTACTTC. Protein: CASSFGLAGGNNEQYF.

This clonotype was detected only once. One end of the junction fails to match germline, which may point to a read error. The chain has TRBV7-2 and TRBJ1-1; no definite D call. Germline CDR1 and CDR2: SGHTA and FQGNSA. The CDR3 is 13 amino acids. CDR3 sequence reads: CASSHWENFEALF. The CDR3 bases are TGTGCCAGCAGCCACTGGGAGAACTTTGAAGCTCTCTTT.

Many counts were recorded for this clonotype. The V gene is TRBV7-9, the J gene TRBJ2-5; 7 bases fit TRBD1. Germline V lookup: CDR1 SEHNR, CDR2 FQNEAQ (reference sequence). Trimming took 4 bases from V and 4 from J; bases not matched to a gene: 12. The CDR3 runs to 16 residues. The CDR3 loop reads CASSSPTGQGIETQYF. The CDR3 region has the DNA TGTGCCAGCAGCTCACCGACAGGGCAGGGCATAGAGACCCAGTACTTC.